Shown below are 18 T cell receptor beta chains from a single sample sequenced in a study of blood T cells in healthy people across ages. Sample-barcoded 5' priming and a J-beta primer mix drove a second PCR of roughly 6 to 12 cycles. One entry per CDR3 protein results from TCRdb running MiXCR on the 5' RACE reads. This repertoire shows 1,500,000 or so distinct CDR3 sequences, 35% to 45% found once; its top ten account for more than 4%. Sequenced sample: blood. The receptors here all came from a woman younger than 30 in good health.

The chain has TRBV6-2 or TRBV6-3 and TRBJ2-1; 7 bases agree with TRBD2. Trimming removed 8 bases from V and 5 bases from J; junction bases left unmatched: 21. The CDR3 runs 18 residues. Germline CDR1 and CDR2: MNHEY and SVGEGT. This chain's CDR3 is CASVTVRRARDYHNEQFF. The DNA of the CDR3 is TGTGCCAGCGTTACTGTTAGGCGGGCCAGGGACTACCACAATGAGCAGTTCTTC.

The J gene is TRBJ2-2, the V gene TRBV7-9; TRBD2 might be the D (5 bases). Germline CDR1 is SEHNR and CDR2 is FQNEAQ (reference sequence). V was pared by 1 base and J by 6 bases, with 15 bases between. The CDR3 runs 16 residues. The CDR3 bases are TGTGCCAGCAGCTTAGGATCTAGCCCGCGGTCCGGGGAGCTGTTTTTT. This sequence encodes CASSLGSSPRSGELFF.

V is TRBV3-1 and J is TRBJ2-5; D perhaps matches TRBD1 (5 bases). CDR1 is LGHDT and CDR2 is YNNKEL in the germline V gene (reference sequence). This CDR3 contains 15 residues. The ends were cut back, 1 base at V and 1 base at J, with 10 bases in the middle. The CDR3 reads CASSQGGHSQETQYF. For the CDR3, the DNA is TGTGCCAGCAGCCAAGGTGGACATAGCCAAGAGACCCAGTACTTC.

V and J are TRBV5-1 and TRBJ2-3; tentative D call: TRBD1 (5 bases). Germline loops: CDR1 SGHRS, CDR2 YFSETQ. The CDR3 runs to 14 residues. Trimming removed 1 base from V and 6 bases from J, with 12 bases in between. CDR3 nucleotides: TGCGCCAGCAGCTTGCTACAGGCGCTCGATACGCAGTATTTT. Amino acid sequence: CASSLLQALDTQYF. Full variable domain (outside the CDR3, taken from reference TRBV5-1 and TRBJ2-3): KAGVTQTPRYLIKTRGQQVTLSCSPISGHRSVSWYQQTPGQGLQFLFEYFSETQRNKGNFPGRFSGRQFSNSRSEMNVSTLELGDSALYLCASSLLQALDTQYFGPGTRLTVL.

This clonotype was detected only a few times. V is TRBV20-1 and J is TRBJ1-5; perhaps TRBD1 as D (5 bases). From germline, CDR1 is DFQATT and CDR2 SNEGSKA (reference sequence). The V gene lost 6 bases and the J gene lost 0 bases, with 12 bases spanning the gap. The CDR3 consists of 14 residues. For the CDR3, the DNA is TGCAGTGCACCCGGGACCCATAGCAATCAGCCCCAGCATTTT. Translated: CSAPGTHSNQPQHF.

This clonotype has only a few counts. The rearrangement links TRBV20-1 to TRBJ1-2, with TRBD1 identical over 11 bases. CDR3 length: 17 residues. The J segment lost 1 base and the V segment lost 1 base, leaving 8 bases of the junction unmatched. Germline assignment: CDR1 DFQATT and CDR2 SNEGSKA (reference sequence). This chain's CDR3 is CSARGTGGPSRNYGYTF. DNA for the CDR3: TGCAGTGCTAGAGGGACAGGGGGCCCCTCGCGTAACTATGGCTACACCTTC.

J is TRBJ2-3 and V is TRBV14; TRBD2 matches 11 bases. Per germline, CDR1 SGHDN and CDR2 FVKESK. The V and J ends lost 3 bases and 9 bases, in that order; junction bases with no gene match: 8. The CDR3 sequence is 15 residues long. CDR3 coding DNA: TGTGCCAGCAGCCAGGCCCTAGCGGGGGGTGGAACGCAGTATTTT. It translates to CASSQALAGGGTQYF.

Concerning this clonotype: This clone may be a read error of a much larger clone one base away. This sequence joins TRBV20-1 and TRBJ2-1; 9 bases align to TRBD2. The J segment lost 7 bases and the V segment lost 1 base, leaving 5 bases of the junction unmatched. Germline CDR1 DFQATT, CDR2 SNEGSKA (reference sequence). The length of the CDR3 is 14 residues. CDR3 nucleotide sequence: TGCAGTGCTAGAGTAAGCGGGAGGAGGAATGAGCAGTTCTTC. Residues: CSARVSGRRNEQFF.

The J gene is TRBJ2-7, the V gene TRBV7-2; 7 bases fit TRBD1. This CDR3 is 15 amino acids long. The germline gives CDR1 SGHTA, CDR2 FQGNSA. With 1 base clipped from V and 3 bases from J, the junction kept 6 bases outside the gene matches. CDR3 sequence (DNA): TGTGCCAGCAGCTTAGGGTGGCACAGGGGCTACGAGCAGTACTTC. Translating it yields CASSLGWHRGYEQYF.

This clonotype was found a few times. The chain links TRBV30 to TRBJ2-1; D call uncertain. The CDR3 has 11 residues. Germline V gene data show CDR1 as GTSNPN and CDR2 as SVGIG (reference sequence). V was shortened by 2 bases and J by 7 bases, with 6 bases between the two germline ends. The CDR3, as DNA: TGTGCCTGGAGTTCTCTAAATGAGCAGTTCTTC. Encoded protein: CAWSSLNEQFF.

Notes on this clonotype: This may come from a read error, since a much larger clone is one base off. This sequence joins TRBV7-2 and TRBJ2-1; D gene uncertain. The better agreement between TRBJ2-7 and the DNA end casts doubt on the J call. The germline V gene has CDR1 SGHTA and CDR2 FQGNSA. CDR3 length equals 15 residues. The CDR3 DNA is TGTGCCAGCAGCTTACGGCCCAGCTCCTACAATGAGCAGTACTTC. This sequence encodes CASSLRPSSYNEQYF.

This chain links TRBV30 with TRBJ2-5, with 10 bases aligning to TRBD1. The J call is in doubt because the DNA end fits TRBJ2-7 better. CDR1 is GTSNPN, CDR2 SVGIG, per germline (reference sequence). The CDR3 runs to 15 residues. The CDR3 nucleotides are TGTGCCTCCGACTTCCATGGGACAGGGGCCTACGAGCAGTACTTC. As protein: CASDFHGTGAYEQYF.

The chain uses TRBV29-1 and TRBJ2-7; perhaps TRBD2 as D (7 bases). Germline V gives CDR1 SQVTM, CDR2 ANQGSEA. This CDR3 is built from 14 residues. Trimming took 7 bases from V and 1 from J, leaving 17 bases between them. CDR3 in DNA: TGCAGCGGTGGAGGGGGGGTAGGGTCCTACGAGCAGTACTTC. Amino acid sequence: CSGGGGVGSYEQYF.

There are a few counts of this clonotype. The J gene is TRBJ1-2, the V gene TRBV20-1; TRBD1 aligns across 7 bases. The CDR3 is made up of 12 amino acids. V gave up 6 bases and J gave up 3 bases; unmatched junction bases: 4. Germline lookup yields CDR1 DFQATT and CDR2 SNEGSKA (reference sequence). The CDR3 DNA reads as TGCAGTGCGCCGACAGGGCACTATGGCTACACCTTC. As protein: CSAPTGHYGYTF.

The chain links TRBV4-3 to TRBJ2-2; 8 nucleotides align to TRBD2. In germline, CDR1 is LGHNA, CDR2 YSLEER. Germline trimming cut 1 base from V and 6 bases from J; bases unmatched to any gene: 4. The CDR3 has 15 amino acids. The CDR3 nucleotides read TGCGCCAGCAGCCAAGTTCTCGGGAGGGCCGGGGAGCTGTTTTTT. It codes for CASSQVLGRAGELFF.

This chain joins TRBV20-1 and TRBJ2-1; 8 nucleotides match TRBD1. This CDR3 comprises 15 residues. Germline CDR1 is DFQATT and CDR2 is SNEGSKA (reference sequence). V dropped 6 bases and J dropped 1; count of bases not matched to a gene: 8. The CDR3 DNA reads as TGCAGTGCCCAAGACAGGGGTCGGTCCTACAATGAGCAGTTCTTC. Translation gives CSAQDRGRSYNEQFF.

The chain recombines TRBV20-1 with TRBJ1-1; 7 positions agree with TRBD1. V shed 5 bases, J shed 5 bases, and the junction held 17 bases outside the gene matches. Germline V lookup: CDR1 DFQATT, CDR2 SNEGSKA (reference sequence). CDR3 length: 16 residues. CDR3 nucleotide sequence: TGCAGTGCTTCGCCCTTCAAGGGGGCTGGGGGAACTGAAGCTTTCTTT. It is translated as CSASPFKGAGGTEAFF.

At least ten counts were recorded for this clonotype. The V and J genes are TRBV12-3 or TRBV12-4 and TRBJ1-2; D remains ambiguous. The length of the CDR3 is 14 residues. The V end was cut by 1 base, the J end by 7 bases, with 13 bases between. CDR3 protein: CASSLGPGGSGYTF. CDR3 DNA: TGTGCCAGCAGTTTAGGTCCTGGAGGGTCTGGCTACACCTTC.